Each of the 15 T cell receptor beta chains below was sequenced from the same sample in a study of T cells expressing NK-cell markers. TCRdb processed the 5' RACE reads again and assigns one entry to each CDR3 protein, with no DNA. This repertoire includes 150,000 to 200,000 distinct CDR3 sequences. Sequencing was carried out using blood T cells: a sorted CD56 or NKG2C T cell subset, CD4+ or CD8+ T cells, or bulk PBMC T cells (not recorded which). The receptor set was obtained from a woman between 18 and 75 years old in good health.

The chain couples TRBV7-3 to TRBJ1-1. CDR1 is SGHTA and CDR2 is FQGTGA in the germline V gene. The CDR3 has 14 amino acids. The CDR3 loop is CASSPRDSNTEAFF.

V usage is TRBV9 and J usage is TRBJ1-1; TCRdb indicates TRBD1, and absent DNA this call remains unverified. From germline, CDR1 is SGDLS and CDR2 YYNGEE. The CDR3 spans 15 residues. CDR3 sequence reads: CASSPSVDGGTEAFF.

The rearrangement uses TRBV5-1 and TRBJ2-5; with no DNA, the TCRdb D assignment of TRBD2 cannot be verified. Germline V gives CDR1 SGHRS, CDR2 YFSETQ. CDR3 length equals 13 residues. CDR3 sequence reads: CASSWSPEETQYF.

J is TRBJ1-2 and V is TRBV12-3 or TRBV12-4; TCRdb's D call, TRBD1, is unchecked because there is no DNA. This CDR3 region has 15 residues. This CDR3 is CASSLIDRGRAGYTF.

The chain is built from TRBV12-3 or TRBV12-4 and TRBJ2-1; absent DNA, TCRdb's TRBD2 call cannot be checked. The CDR3 contains 12 residues. CDR3 loop: CASTLGLDEQFF.

The genes are TRBV10-3 and TRBJ1-5; TCRdb calls TRBD1, which cannot be checked without DNA. CDR3 length equals 13 residues. Germline V lookup: CDR1 ENHRY, CDR2 SYGVKD. The chain's CDR3 is CASSGGPSQPQHF.

V and J are TRBV5-6 and TRBJ1-1. Germline V gene lookup returns CDR1 SGHDT and CDR2 YYEEEE. This CDR3 contains 15 residues. The CDR3 spells CASSLSTASNTEAFF.

The V gene is TRBV28, the J gene TRBJ2-3; with no DNA, the TCRdb D assignment of TRBD2 cannot be verified. Germline CDR1 reads MDHEN; CDR2 reads SYDVKM. The CDR3 spans 16 residues. The CDR3 is CASSRRLAGVADTQYF.

The CDR3 sequence: CASSLGGGRIAFF. The V and J genes are TRBV12-3 or TRBV12-4 and TRBJ1-1. The CDR3 is 13 residues long.

V and J are TRBV20-1 and TRBJ1-1; with no DNA, the TCRdb D assignment of TRBD1 cannot be verified. Germline values: CDR1 DFQATT, CDR2 SNEGSKA (reference sequence). The CDR3 has 14 residues. CDR3 sequence reads: CSARLDSLNTEAFF.

The V call is TRBV29-1, the J call TRBJ2-2; the TCRdb D gene call, TRBD1, has no DNA to confirm it. CDR1 and CDR2 (germline): SQVTM, ANQGSEA. This CDR3 is built from 13 residues. Here the CDR3 reads CSVDRGNTGELFF.

The chain links TRBV3-1 to TRBJ2-2. The CDR3 runs 13 residues. Germline CDR1 reads LGHDT; CDR2 reads YNNKEL (reference sequence). CDR3 sequence: CASNRKGTGELFF.

The chain links TRBV5-6 to TRBJ2-2; TCRdb returns TRBD1, unconfirmable since there is no DNA. Looked up from germline, CDR1 is SGHDT and CDR2 is YYEEEE. The CDR3 covers 16 residues. The CDR3 loop is CASSRTRRRGAGELFF.

V gene TRBV5-1 combines with J gene TRBJ1-1. Germline assignment: CDR1 SGHRS and CDR2 YFSETQ. The CDR3 length is 13 residues. The CDR3: CASSLSAFAEAFF.

This sequence joins TRBV6-2 or TRBV6-3 and TRBJ2-3. CDR1 and CDR2 (germline): MNHEY, SVGEGT. The CDR3 extends over 12 amino acids. The CDR3 sequence is CASSYFVDTQYF.